A selection of T cell receptor beta chains follows, all from one sample in a study of human T cells and chemical hapten exposure. TCRdb fed the RACE reads into MiXCR, producing one record per CDR3 protein. This table has some 87,000 distinct CDR3 sequences, around a tenth appearing once. The input for sequencing was whole blood, taken in connection with sensitization to the hapten diphenylcyclopropenone (DPC). These receptors all come from a woman between 45 and 65 years old with alopecia areata. Some clones in this sample may be carry-over from other donors' samples. The CDR3 runs from the conserved cysteine through the conserved F or W. The D gene is left open where the match is weak. Rows give clone size only sometimes, using once, few, many, or a class for an expanded clone.

clone_size: .
v_call: TRBV9
j_call: TRBJ1-6
d_call: TRBD1
cdr3_nt: TGTGCCAGCAGCGTTACCGGGACAGAGAATTCACCCCTCCACTTT
cdr3_aa: CASSVTGTENSPLHF

clone_size: .
v_call: TRBV24-1
j_call: TRBJ2-1
d_call: TRBD2
cdr3_nt: TGTGCCACCAGTGATTTGACCGGGACTAATAATGAGCAGTTCTTC
cdr3_aa: CATSDLTGTNNEQFF

clone_size: few
v_call: TRBV20-1
j_call: TRBJ2-2
d_call: TRBD2
cdr3_nt: TGCAGCGTTCTGGTGGGGGGTCTAGCGGACCGCACCGGGGAGCTGTTTTTT
cdr3_aa: CSVLVGGLADRTGELFF

clone_size: .
v_call: TRBV5-1
j_call: TRBJ2-5
d_call: TRBD1
cdr3_nt: TGCGCCAGCAGCCCGGACAGGGGGCTCCAAGAGACCCAGTACTTC
cdr3_aa: CASSPDRGLQETQYF

clone_size: few
v_call: TRBV3-1
j_call: TRBJ2-3
d_call: TRBD2
cdr3_nt: TGTGCCAGCACCCTGCAGGCTAGCGGGAGGGTGATTACAGATACGCAGTATTTT
cdr3_aa: CASTLQASGRVITDTQYF

clone_size: few
v_call: TRBV11-2
j_call: TRBJ1-6
d_call: TRBD1
cdr3_nt: TGTGCCAGCAGCTTTGACAGGGACCATAATTCACCCCTCCACTTT
cdr3_aa: CASSFDRDHNSPLHF

clone_size: many
v_call: TRBV20-1
j_call: TRBJ1-6
d_call: TRBD1
cdr3_nt: TGCAGTGCTAGCCCAACAGGGGGAAGTAATTCACCCCTCCACTTT
cdr3_aa: CSASPTGGSNSPLHF

clone_size: .
v_call: TRBV7-9
j_call: TRBJ2-3
d_call: .
cdr3_nt: TGTGCCAGCAGCTTAGGAGCGGTCGGGGCAGATACGCAGTATTTT
cdr3_aa: CASSLGAVGADTQYF

clone_size: many
v_call: TRBV29-1
j_call: TRBJ2-2
d_call: .
cdr3_nt: TGCAGCGCCCAAGGGTTCACCGGGGAGCTGTTTTTT
cdr3_aa: CSAQGFTGELFF

clone_size: .
v_call: TRBV24-1
j_call: TRBJ1-6
d_call: .
cdr3_nt: TGTGCCACCAGTGGAGGGTTTCGATTCTATAATTCACCCCTCCACTTT
cdr3_aa: CATSGGFRFYNSPLHF

clone_size: .
v_call: TRBV20-1
j_call: TRBJ2-1
d_call: .
cdr3_nt: TGCAGTGCTAGAGAGGGGGCCGGGAATGAGCAGTTCTTC
cdr3_aa: CSAREGAGNEQFF

clone_size: .
v_call: TRBV12-3/TRBV12-4
j_call: TRBJ2-1
d_call: TRBD1
cdr3_nt: TGTGCCAGCAGTTTATGGACAGGGGGCGATGAGCAGTTCTTC
cdr3_aa: CASSLWTGGDEQFF

clone_size: few
v_call: TRBV7-6
j_call: TRBJ2-1
d_call: .
cdr3_nt: TGTGCCAGCAGCTTAGGGACTGACTACAATGAGCAGTTCTTC
cdr3_aa: CASSLGTDYNEQFF

clone_size: many
v_call: TRBV29-1
j_call: TRBJ2-4
d_call: .
cdr3_nt: TGCAGCGTACTCAACCCCCCGGACATTCAGTACTTC
cdr3_aa: CSVLNPPDIQYF

clone_size: few
v_call: TRBV6-2/TRBV6-3
j_call: TRBJ1-5
d_call: .
cdr3_nt: TGTGCCAGCAGTTACTCAGGTATCGGGGTTCCTCAGGGTCAGCCCCAGCATTTT
cdr3_aa: CASSYSGIGVPQGQPQHF

clone_size: few
v_call: TRBV7-2
j_call: TRBJ2-1
d_call: TRBD2
cdr3_nt: TGTGCCAGCAGCTTCTGGTTTAGCGGGAGAAACAATGAGCAGTTCTTC
cdr3_aa: CASSFWFSGRNNEQFF

clone_size: many
v_call: TRBV9
j_call: TRBJ2-1
d_call: .
cdr3_nt: TGTGCCAGCAGCGCAGCCGATTCCTACAATGAGCAGTTCTTC
cdr3_aa: CASSAADSYNEQFF

clone_size: .
v_call: TRBV20-1
j_call: TRBJ1-2
d_call: .
cdr3_nt: TGCAGTGCTAGGACGTGGCCTGGGGACTATGGCTACACCTTC
cdr3_aa: CSARTWPGDYGYTF

clone_size: .
v_call: TRBV7-2
j_call: TRBJ2-7
d_call: .
cdr3_nt: TGTGCCAGCAGCTTATCCCGTCTGGGAGGCGAGCAGTACTTC
cdr3_aa: CASSLSRLGGEQYF

clone_size: .
v_call: TRBV6-6
j_call: TRBJ1-3
d_call: TRBD1
cdr3_nt: TGTGCCAGCAGTTACTCGTCAGGGGGCCGCTCTGGAAACACCATATATTTT
cdr3_aa: CASSYSSGGRSGNTIYF

clone_size: .
v_call: TRBV6-2/TRBV6-3
j_call: TRBJ2-5
d_call: .
cdr3_nt: TGTGCCTCCAAGGTAGGAGAGACCCAGTACTTC
cdr3_aa: CASKVGETQYF

clone_size: few
v_call: TRBV29-1
j_call: TRBJ2-5
d_call: .
cdr3_nt: TGCAGCTCAAGGTGGGGAGAGACCCAGTACTTC
cdr3_aa: CSSRWGETQYF

clone_size: .
v_call: TRBV27
j_call: TRBJ2-1
d_call: TRBD2
cdr3_nt: TGTGCCAGCAGTTTGGGCGCGGGAGTCTCCTACAATGAGCAGTTCTTC
cdr3_aa: CASSLGAGVSYNEQFF

clone_size: .
v_call: TRBV7-9
j_call: TRBJ2-4
d_call: .
cdr3_nt: TGTGCCAGCAGCTTCGGAGTAGCCAAAAACATTCAGTACTTC
cdr3_aa: CASSFGVAKNIQYF

clone_size: few
v_call: TRBV5-5
j_call: TRBJ1-2
d_call: .
cdr3_nt: TGTGCCAGCAGCTTGGAAAGCGGCTATGGCTACACCTTC
cdr3_aa: CASSLESGYGYTF

clone_size: .
v_call: TRBV20-1
j_call: TRBJ2-7
d_call: TRBD2
cdr3_nt: TGCAGTGCTAGAGGACTTCCTAGCGGGAGGGCCGGATACGAGCAGTACTTC
cdr3_aa: CSARGLPSGRAGYEQYF

clone_size: .
v_call: TRBV4-3
j_call: TRBJ1-2
d_call: .
cdr3_nt: TGCGCCAGCAGCCACCCCGACAGGTCCTCCTATGGCTACACCTTC
cdr3_aa: CASSHPDRSSYGYTF

clone_size: few
v_call: TRBV11-1
j_call: TRBJ2-2
d_call: .
cdr3_nt: TGTGCCAGCAGCTTCCCCTCGCAGGGAGCGAACACCGGGGAGCTGTTTTTT
cdr3_aa: CASSFPSQGANTGELFF

clone_size: few
v_call: TRBV4-3
j_call: TRBJ2-1
d_call: TRBD2
cdr3_nt: TGCGCCAGCAGCCATGGACTAGGCGGGGTGGGGGTCTTC
cdr3_aa: CASSHGLGGVGVF

clone_size: few
v_call: TRBV29-1
j_call: TRBJ2-5
d_call: TRBD2
cdr3_nt: TGCAGCGTGCCCGGCCTAGCGGGAGAGACCCAGTACTTC
cdr3_aa: CSVPGLAGETQYF

clone_size: many
v_call: TRBV7-2
j_call: TRBJ2-3
d_call: TRBD2
cdr3_nt: TGTGCCAGCAGCTCGGGACTAGTCACAGATACGCAGTATTTT
cdr3_aa: CASSSGLVTDTQYF

clone_size: .
v_call: TRBV14
j_call: TRBJ2-7
d_call: TRBD1
cdr3_nt: TGTGCCAGCAGCTTCAGGGCAGGGGGCTGGGAGCAGTACTTC
cdr3_aa: CASSFRAGGWEQYF

clone_size: many
v_call: TRBV6-1
j_call: TRBJ1-2
d_call: .
cdr3_nt: TGTGCCAGCAGGGAGGGCATTCCGGGCGGCTACACCTTC
cdr3_aa: CASREGIPGGYTF

clone_size: few
v_call: TRBV5-4
j_call: TRBJ2-3
d_call: TRBD2
cdr3_nt: TGTGCGTCCAAGGGTCCTAGCGGCGGAATGACAGATACGCAGTATTTT
cdr3_aa: CASKGPSGGMTDTQYF

clone_size: few
v_call: TRBV11-2
j_call: TRBJ2-3
d_call: TRBD2
cdr3_nt: TGTGCCAGCAGCCCCGGGACTAGCGCACCCACAGATACGCAGTATTTT
cdr3_aa: CASSPGTSAPTDTQYF

clone_size: many
v_call: TRBV7-2
j_call: TRBJ1-4
d_call: .
cdr3_nt: TGTGCCAGCTGGGGGAATGAAAAACTGTTTTTT
cdr3_aa: CASWGNEKLFF

clone_size: few
v_call: TRBV10-2
j_call: TRBJ1-1
d_call: .
cdr3_nt: TGCGCCAGCAGTGATTGGGGGGCTGAAGCTTTCTTT
cdr3_aa: CASSDWGAEAFF

clone_size: few
v_call: TRBV10-2
j_call: TRBJ1-2
d_call: .
cdr3_nt: TGCGCCAGCGCACCCCAGACAGCCTTCGGCTACACCTTC
cdr3_aa: CASAPQTAFGYTF

clone_size: many
v_call: TRBV12-3/TRBV12-4
j_call: TRBJ2-7
d_call: TRBD1
cdr3_nt: TGTGCCAGCGTTAAAAACAGGGGGCGAGCCTACGAGCAGTACTTC
cdr3_aa: CASVKNRGRAYEQYF

clone_size: .
v_call: TRBV12-3/TRBV12-4
j_call: TRBJ1-5
d_call: TRBD1
cdr3_nt: TGTGCCAGCAGTCTACAGGGGGCCCTGCGACCCCAGCATTTT
cdr3_aa: CASSLQGALRPQHF

clone_size: many
v_call: TRBV10-2
j_call: TRBJ1-1
d_call: .
cdr3_nt: TGCGCCAGCAGTGGGAACGAAGGGGCTTTCTTT
cdr3_aa: CASSGNEGAFF

clone_size: few
v_call: TRBV24-1
j_call: TRBJ2-1
d_call: TRBD1
cdr3_nt: TGTGCCACCAGTGATTTTAGGGGGCAGTACAATGAGCAGTTCTTC
cdr3_aa: CATSDFRGQYNEQFF

clone_size: many
v_call: TRBV12-3/TRBV12-4
j_call: TRBJ1-5
d_call: .
cdr3_nt: TGTGCCAGCAGTTCCCAAGGCAATCAGCCCCAGCATTTT
cdr3_aa: CASSSQGNQPQHF

clone_size: many
v_call: TRBV20-1
j_call: TRBJ2-2
d_call: TRBD2
cdr3_nt: TGCAGTGCTAGAGATGTGGCTAGCGGGGGCACCGGGGAGCTGTTTTTT
cdr3_aa: CSARDVASGGTGELFF

clone_size: .
v_call: TRBV20-1
j_call: TRBJ1-2
d_call: .
cdr3_nt: TGCAGTGCTAGTGAACAGGTGGTAGGAGGCTACACCTTC
cdr3_aa: CSASEQVVGGYTF

clone_size: .
v_call: TRBV6-2/TRBV6-3
j_call: TRBJ1-5
d_call: .
cdr3_nt: TGTGCCAGCAGGGGTCAGGGAGCCCTTAATCAGCCCCAGCATTTT
cdr3_aa: CASRGQGALNQPQHF

clone_size: few
v_call: TRBV20-1
j_call: TRBJ2-5
d_call: .
cdr3_nt: TGCAGTGCCCGCTCCAGGGGGAGGGAGACCCAGTACTTC
cdr3_aa: CSARSRGRETQYF

clone_size: few
v_call: TRBV5-1
j_call: TRBJ1-4
d_call: .
cdr3_nt: TGCGCCAGCAGCCTCCAGGGTCCTGAAAAACTGTTTTTT
cdr3_aa: CASSLQGPEKLFF

clone_size: many
v_call: TRBV7-2
j_call: TRBJ2-7
d_call: TRBD1
cdr3_nt: TGTGCCAGCAGCACCCCCGGGACAGCCTACGAGCAGTACTTC
cdr3_aa: CASSTPGTAYEQYF

clone_size: .
v_call: TRBV29-1
j_call: TRBJ2-3
d_call: .
cdr3_nt: TGCAGCGTTGGGAGCAGGTTCACAGATACGCAGTATTTT
cdr3_aa: CSVGSRFTDTQYF

clone_size: .
v_call: TRBV2
j_call: TRBJ2-3
d_call: .
cdr3_nt: TGTGCCAGCCGCAACACAGATACGCAGTATTTT
cdr3_aa: CASRNTDTQYF

clone_size: .
v_call: TRBV29-1
j_call: TRBJ2-5
d_call: .
cdr3_nt: TGCAGCGTTGAAGTTATAATCGGGGAGACCCAGTACTTC
cdr3_aa: CSVEVIIGETQYF

clone_size: many
v_call: TRBV29-1
j_call: TRBJ1-2
d_call: TRBD1
cdr3_nt: TGCAGCGGGGGACAGGGGCCTAACTATGGCTACACCTTC
cdr3_aa: CSGGQGPNYGYTF

clone_size: .
v_call: TRBV6-1
j_call: TRBJ1-2
d_call: .
cdr3_nt: TGTGCCACCGAAACCACCGGGACACTTTTCGGCACCTCCCGGGGCTACACCTTC
cdr3_aa: CATETTGTLFGTSRGYTF

clone_size: .
v_call: TRBV20-1
j_call: TRBJ1-5
d_call: .
cdr3_nt: TGCAGTGCCGGGAGGGCTTTACAGCCCCAGCATTTT
cdr3_aa: CSAGRALQPQHF

clone_size: .
v_call: TRBV28
j_call: TRBJ1-6
d_call: .
cdr3_nt: TGTGCCTGCATCTCTGGGGGATCACCCCTCCACTTT
cdr3_aa: CACISGGSPLHF

clone_size: .
v_call: TRBV18
j_call: TRBJ2-7
d_call: .
cdr3_nt: TGTGCCAGCTCACCATCCAGTCCCCCAGCCTACGAGCAGTACTTC
cdr3_aa: CASSPSSPPAYEQYF

clone_size: few
v_call: TRBV5-4
j_call: TRBJ2-3
d_call: .
cdr3_nt: TGTGCCAGCAGCCAACTCTCCACAGATACGCAGTATTTT
cdr3_aa: CASSQLSTDTQYF

clone_size: few
v_call: TRBV7-9
j_call: TRBJ2-1
d_call: TRBD2
cdr3_nt: TGTGCCAGCAGCTTATTAGGGACTAGCGGGTTTGACGAGTTCTTC
cdr3_aa: CASSLLGTSGFDEFF

clone_size: .
v_call: TRBV20-1
j_call: TRBJ1-2
d_call: .
cdr3_nt: TGCAGTGCTAGAGCCCCGGAGGGCTATGGCTACACCTTC
cdr3_aa: CSARAPEGYGYTF